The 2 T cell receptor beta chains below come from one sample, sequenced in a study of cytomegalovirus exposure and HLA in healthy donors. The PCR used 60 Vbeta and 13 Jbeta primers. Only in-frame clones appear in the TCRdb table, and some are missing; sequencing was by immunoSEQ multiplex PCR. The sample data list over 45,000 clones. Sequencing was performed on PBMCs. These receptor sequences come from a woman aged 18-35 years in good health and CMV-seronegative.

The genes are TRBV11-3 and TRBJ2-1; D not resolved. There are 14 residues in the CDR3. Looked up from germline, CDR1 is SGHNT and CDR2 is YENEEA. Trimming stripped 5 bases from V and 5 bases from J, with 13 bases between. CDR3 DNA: TGTGCCAGCAGCCCGGTGGCAGGCCACAATGAGCAGTTCTTC. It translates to CASSPVAGHNEQFF.

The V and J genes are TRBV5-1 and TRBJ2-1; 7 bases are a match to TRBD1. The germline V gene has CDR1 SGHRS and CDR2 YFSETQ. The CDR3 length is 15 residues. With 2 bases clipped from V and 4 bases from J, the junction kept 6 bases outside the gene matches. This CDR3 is CASSLGTASYNEQFF. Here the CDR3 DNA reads TGCGCCAGCAGCTTAGGGACAGCCTCATACAATGAGCAGTTCTTC.